This TCR beta chain was observed in a study of cytomegalovirus exposure and HLA in healthy donors. Notes on the study in general: The majority of TCR sequences were rare, yet some public TCRs appeared in many donors. Reports described diagnosis of cytomegalovirus status by the classifier as highly specific and sensitive. Among TCR beta chains, those listed as cytomegalovirus-associated numbered about 160.

The CDR3 contains 16 residues. Trimming cost V 3 bases and J 0 bases, with 14 bases left between them. Germline values: CDR1 SEHNR, CDR2 FQNEAQ (reference sequence). Points on this clone: Its target is not known.

Libraries were prepared by immunoSEQ multiplex PCR; TCRdb keeps only in-frame clonotypes and omits some of them. This table holds fewer than 70,000 clones, about 96% found once. The donors were in the roughly 130-subject validation cohort, distinct from the roughly 700-subject first cohort. What was sequenced was PBMCs. The source of this sequence is a man between 18 and 35 years old in good health and CMV-seronegative. V and J are TRBV7-9 and TRBJ1-1; D is perhaps TRBD1 (5 bases). The CDR3 nucleotides are TGTGCCAGCAGCTTCCCAGCGGGACGGATGAACACTGAAGCTTTCTTT. This translates into CASSFPAGRMNTEAFF.